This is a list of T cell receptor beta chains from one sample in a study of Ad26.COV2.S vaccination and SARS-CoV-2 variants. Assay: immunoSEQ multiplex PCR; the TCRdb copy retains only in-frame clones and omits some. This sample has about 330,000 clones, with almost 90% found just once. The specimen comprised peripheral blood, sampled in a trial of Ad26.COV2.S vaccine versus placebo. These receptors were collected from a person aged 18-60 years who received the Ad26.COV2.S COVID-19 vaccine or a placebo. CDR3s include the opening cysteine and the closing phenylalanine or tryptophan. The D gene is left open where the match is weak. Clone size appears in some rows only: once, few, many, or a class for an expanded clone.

TGCGCCAGCAGCTTGTTACTAGCGGGGGAGGCAGATACGCAGTATTTT,CASSLLLAGEADTQYF,TRBV5-1,TRBJ2-3,NA,TRBD2
TGTGCCAGTAGACAGACAGGGGACCTCTCCTACGAGCAGTACTTC,CASRQTGDLSYEQYF,TRBV19,TRBJ2-7,NA,TRBD1
TGTGCCAGCAGCTTTATGGTCGGCGGGAGTATAAATCCCACAGATACGCAGTATTTT,CASSFMVGGSINPTDTQYF,TRBV11-2,TRBJ2-3,NA,TRBD2
TGTGCCAGCAGCCTACAGGGGGCGAGTGGCTACACCTTC,CASSLQGASGYTF,TRBV12-3/TRBV12-4,TRBJ1-2,NA,TRBD1
TGCGCCAGCAGCTTGGCCGCGGGGCAGGGAGGAAACACCATATATTTT,CASSLAAGQGGNTIYF,TRBV5-1,TRBJ1-3,NA,NA
TGCGCCAGCAGCTTTTCCGTAAGGGGGGATACCTACGAGCAGTACTTC,CASSFSVRGDTYEQYF,TRBV5-1,TRBJ2-7,NA,NA
TGTGCCAGCAGCTTACAGGCAGCCTTAACCTATAATTCACCCCTCCACTTT,CASSLQAALTYNSPLHF,TRBV7-2,TRBJ1-6,once,NA
TGTGCCAGCAGCGATATGTTAAACACTGAAGCTTTCTTT,CASSDMLNTEAFF,TRBV7-2,TRBJ1-1,NA,NA
TGTGCCAGCAGCGTAGTAGCGGGGGACTTGGGCAATGAGCAGTTCTTC,CASSVVAGDLGNEQFF,TRBV9,TRBJ2-1,NA,TRBD2
TGTGCCAGTAGTTTCACGGACGGGACCTACGAGCAGTACTTC,CASSFTDGTYEQYF,TRBV19,TRBJ2-7,NA,NA
TGCGCCAGCAAGTCCGGGGGCAAAACTGAAGCTTTCTTT,CASKSGGKTEAFF,TRBV10-2,TRBJ1-1,NA,NA
TGTGCCAGCTCCTTCCACGACAGGGCTGAAGCTTTCTTT,CASSFHDRAEAFF,TRBV18,TRBJ1-1,NA,TRBD1
TGTGCCAGCAGCTTTTCCCCGGGGGAGGCGGGAGAGAACAATGAGCAGTTCTTC,CASSFSPGEAGENNEQFF,TRBV7-2,TRBJ2-1,NA,TRBD2
TGTGCCAGCAGTCCCAGGGCTGGCGGGGAGCTGTTTTTT,CASSPRAGGELFF,TRBV2,TRBJ2-2,NA,NA
TGCGCCAGCAGTCAATCGGGGGGCAATGGCTACACCTTC,CASSQSGGNGYTF,TRBV23-1,TRBJ1-2,NA,NA
TGCGCCAGCAGCTCGCAGGTTCGAGAGACCCAGTACTTC,CASSSQVRETQYF,TRBV4-1,TRBJ2-5,NA,NA
TGTGCCAGCTCCCCACGGAGGGGGAACACAGATACGCAGTATTTT,CASSPRRGNTDTQYF,TRBV7-9,TRBJ2-3,NA,NA
TGTGCCAGCAGCTTAGGAGCCACGGAGGCTGGCTACACCTTC,CASSLGATEAGYTF,TRBV7-9,TRBJ1-2,NA,NA
TGTGCCACCAGCAGAGTACGGGAATACCCGAATAGCAATCAGCCCCAGCATTTT,CATSRVREYPNSNQPQHF,TRBV15,TRBJ1-5,NA,NA
TGCAGCGTGGTCAGGGGAGACTATGGCTACACCTTC,CSVVRGDYGYTF,TRBV29-1,TRBJ1-2,NA,NA
TGTGCCAGCAGCCCCTCTAGCGGGGTAGAGACCCAGTACTTC,CASSPSSGVETQYF,TRBV7-9,TRBJ2-5,NA,TRBD2
TGCAGCGTTGAGACCCTCTATGGCTACACCTTC,CSVETLYGYTF,TRBV29-1,TRBJ1-2,NA,NA
TGTGCCAGCAGCGTCGGGGCAGACGTGATGTATGGCTACACCTTC,CASSVGADVMYGYTF,TRBV9,TRBJ1-2,NA,NA